The clone carrying this TCR beta chain was seen just once. The antigen is not known. The CDR3 totals 16 residues. Germline CDR1 is KGHSH and CDR2 is LQKENI. V lost 0 bases and J lost 5, with 14 bases in between. Here immunoSEQ multiplex PCR was the method, and the copy in TCRdb shows in-frame clones only, minus some. The sample carries fewer than 50,000 clones, around 86% recorded once. Control samples were healthy donors' buffy coats. This entry belongs to a study of STAT5B mutations in CD4+ large granular lymphocyte leukemia. General study results and limits: Patient CD4-sorted repertoires looked more clonal than healthy CD4+ repertoires, even without putative leukemic clones.

The chain links TRBV18 to TRBJ2-1; D is perhaps TRBD1 (5 bases). The receptor was derived from a human donor in good health. The material sequenced was CD4+ T cells from blood buffy coats. CDR3 region: CASSPPGRAIDNEQFF. As DNA, the CDR3 is TGTGCCAGCTCACCACCCGGCAGGGCGATTGACAATGAGCAGTTCTTC.